What follows are 30 T cell receptor beta chains derived from one specimen sequenced in a study of beta chain features in type 1 diabetes. Reverse transcription of all isolated RNA meant that expressed TCRB transcripts were sequenced. Method: immunoSEQ multiplex PCR; TCRdb's copy keeps in-frame clones and lacks some. The table has around 450,000 clones, roughly 10% seen once. The sequenced material came from naive CD4+ T cells from blood. These receptors all stem from a young woman in good health.

The genes are TRBV7-9 and TRBJ2-7; 9 positions match TRBD1. V gave up 4 bases and J gave up 10 bases; unmatched junction bases: 17. The CDR3 is made up of 16 amino acids. Germline V CDR1 and CDR2: SEHNR, FQNEAQ (reference sequence). The chain's CDR3 is CASSSAGTGLIRDQYF. In DNA, the CDR3 is TGTGCCAGCAGCTCAGCCGGGACAGGGTTAATACGAGACCAGTACTTC. Full variable domain (outside the CDR3, taken from reference TRBV7-9 and TRBJ2-7): DTGVSQNPRHKITKRGQNVTFRCDPISEHNRLYWYRQTLGQGPEFLTYFQNEAQLEKSRLLSDRFSAERPKGSFSTLEIQRTEQGDSAMYLCASSSAGTGLIRDQYFGPGTRLTVT.

About this clone: Other nucleotide sequences in the sample specify the same CDR3. The genes are TRBV7-2 and TRBJ2-1; D is ambiguous. Trimming pared 1 base from V and 4 bases from J, leaving 11 bases between. The CDR3 is made up of 15 amino acids. Germline V CDR1 and CDR2: SGHTA, FQGNSA. The CDR3 bases are TGTGCCAGCAGCTTAGGGTTAGTCGGGTACAATGAGCAGTTCTTC. Residues: CASSLGLVGYNEQFF.

Remarks on this clone: The sample contains more than one DNA sequence encoding this CDR3. The chain links TRBV19 to TRBJ2-4; no clear D. Germline-derived CDR1 and CDR2 are LNHDA and SQIVND (reference sequence). The germline V and J ends were trimmed by 4 bases and 0 bases, with 13 bases remaining between them. This CDR3 is built from 16 residues. CDR3 nucleotide sequence: TGTGCCAGTAGTAGTAGACTGGCCCTAGCCAAAAACATTCAGTACTTC. Amino acid sequence: CASSSRLALAKNIQYF.

This chain joins TRBV28 and TRBJ1-5, with 9 bases identical to TRBD1. Germline V gene sequence: CDR1 MDHEN, CDR2 SYDVKM. The ends lost 5 bases at V and 6 bases at J; junction bases unmatched: 5. The CDR3 spans 14 residues. The CDR3 sequence is CASSLQGAFQPQHF. The DNA of the CDR3 is TGTGCCAGCAGTCTACAGGGGGCCTTTCAGCCCCAGCATTTT.

This clone was seen a handful of times. The chain carries TRBV27 and TRBJ2-1; 10 bases are shared with TRBD2. The CDR3 runs 18 residues. Per germline, CDR1 MNHEY and CDR2 SMNVEV (reference sequence). After removal of 0 bases from V and 1 base from J, the junction contained 6 bases not matched to a gene. The chain's CDR3 is CASSLSILAGVSYNEQFF. As DNA, the CDR3 is TGTGCCAGCAGTTTATCGATCCTAGCGGGAGTGTCCTACAATGAGCAGTTCTTC.

This clone was observed a handful of times. This same CDR3 is encoded by further DNA sequences in the sample. The V and J genes are TRBV7-9 and TRBJ2-1; D ambiguous. Germline CDR1 reads SEHNR; CDR2 reads FQNEAQ (reference sequence). The CDR3 totals 14 residues. The V and J ends lost 5 bases and 3 bases respectively, with 11 bases between them. The CDR3 nucleotides read TGTGCCAGCAGCCTTGGCTCGAGCTACAATGAGCAGTTCTTC. It encodes CASSLGSSYNEQFF.

This clone showed up just a few times. The rearrangement joins TRBV6-5 to TRBJ2-7; D possibly corresponds to TRBD2 (6 bases). The CDR3 sequence is 14 residues long. CDR1 is MNHEY, CDR2 SVGAGI, per germline. The ends were cut back, 2 bases at V and 2 bases at J, with 10 bases in the middle. The CDR3 DNA is TGTGCCAGCAGTTACGGGGAGCGGGCCTACGAGCAGTACTTC. Protein product: CASSYGERAYEQYF.

The genes are TRBV27 and TRBJ1-1, with TRBD1 identical over 9 bases. The J segment lost 1 base and the V segment lost 6 bases, leaving 9 bases of the junction unmatched. Germline V gene lookup returns CDR1 MNHEY and CDR2 SMNVEV (reference sequence). The CDR3 loop spans 16 amino acids. CDR3 bases: TGTGCCAGCAGACGGACAGGGGTTTGGGCGAACACTGAAGCTTTCTTT. Its protein product is CASRRTGVWANTEAFF.

The CDR3 spells CASSPTAGNTIYF. The CDR3 DNA reads as TGTGCCAGCAGCCCCACCGCAGGAAACACCATATATTTT. This rearrangement joins TRBV7-9 to TRBJ1-3, with D hard to call. The length of the CDR3 is 13 residues. Germline V lookup: CDR1 SEHNR, CDR2 FQNEAQ (reference sequence). Trimming took off 5 bases at V and 4 bases at J, with 9 bases between the two ends.

This clone turned up a few times. This chain links TRBV14 with TRBJ2-7; 8 bases align to TRBD2. Germline V gives CDR1 SGHDN, CDR2 FVKESK. The CDR3 is 18 amino acids. The ends lost 1 base at V and 0 bases at J; junction bases unmatched: 11. CDR3 sequence (DNA): TGTGCCAGCAGCCAAGTCGTCGGGAGGGCCTCAAGCTCCTACGAGCAGTACTTC. This encodes CASSQVVGRASSSYEQYF.

The rearrangement uses TRBV2 and TRBJ1-2; 7 bases line up with TRBD1. Germline CDR1 and CDR2: SNHLY and FYNNEI. V lost 4 bases to trimming and J lost 3 bases; unmatched junction nucleotides: 5. The CDR3 covers 14 residues. The CDR3 sequence is CASSGVRGDYGYTF. CDR3 DNA: TGTGCCAGCAGTGGCGTCAGGGGGGACTATGGCTACACCTTC. Variable domain in full (rest from reference TRBV2 and TRBJ1-2): EPEVTQTPSHQVTQMGQEVILRCVPISNHLYFYWYRQILGQKVEFLVSFYNNEISEKSEIFDDQFSVERPDGSNFTLKIRSTKLEDSAMYFCASSGVRGDYGYTFGSGTRLTVV.

The V gene is TRBV29-1, the J gene TRBJ2-1, with a tentative D call TRBD1 (6 bases). Germline lookup yields CDR1 SQVTM and CDR2 ANQGSEA. This CDR3 is 14 amino acids long. V was trimmed by 8 bases and J by 10 bases, leaving 24 bases between them. The CDR3 coding sequence is TGCAGCATGATCCAGGGGAGAGGCGGACGGGAGCAGTTCTTC. Protein sequence: CSMIQGRGGREQFF.

This clone was observed a handful of times. The same CDR3 also results from other DNA sequences found in this sample. V usage is TRBV5-1 and J usage is TRBJ2-5, with no clear D. The germline V gene encodes CDR1 SGHRS and CDR2 YFSETQ. CDR3 length: 12 amino acids. V was cut by 2 bases and J by 0 bases, with 2 bases left in between. The CDR3, as DNA: TGCGCCAGCAGCTTATACCAAGAGACCCAGTACTTC. This sequence encodes CASSLYQETQYF.

This clone was found a few times. This rearrangement joins TRBV11-3 to TRBJ2-1, with D possibly being TRBD2 (5 bases). V lost 2 bases and J lost 5, with 10 bases in between. The germline V gene encodes CDR1 SGHNT and CDR2 YENEEA. The CDR3 sequence is 14 residues long. Here the CDR3 DNA reads TGTGCCAGCAGCTTATCGTTCGGGGACAATGAGCAGTTCTTC. Encoded protein: CASSLSFGDNEQFF.

This clone was found a few times. V is TRBV7-9 and J is TRBJ2-2; 9 nucleotides agree with TRBD2. CDR1 SEHNR and CDR2 FQNEAQ come from the germline V gene (reference sequence). Trimming took 5 bases from V and 4 from J; bases not matched to a gene: 11. This CDR3 is 17 amino acids long. In DNA, the CDR3 is TGTGCCAGCAGCGAGCCGGGACTAGCCTCAAGCACCGGGGAGCTGTTTTTT. It translates to CASSEPGLASSTGELFF.

This clone was found a few times. Its ends do not fully match the called genes, so a read error is possible. In DNA, the CDR3 is TGTGCCAGCAGATCATGTGGTAGGGTGGATTTT. It encodes CASRSCGRVDF. V and J are TRBV7-3 and TRBJ1-3; D not certain. Germline assignment: CDR1 SGHTA and CDR2 FQGTGA. This CDR3 is built from 11 residues.

This clone turned up a few times. CDR3 in amino acids: CASSLAAGADTQYF. The CDR3 DNA reads TGTGCCAGCAGCTTAGCGGCAGGGGCAGATACGCAGTATTTT. The chain is built from TRBV7-2 and TRBJ2-3, with a weak D call TRBD1 (6 bases). Germline V gene data show CDR1 as SGHTA and CDR2 as FQGNSA. The CDR3 totals 14 residues. With 0 bases removed from V and 4 bases from J, the gap between germline ends came to 8 bases.

The chain employs TRBV4-3 and TRBJ2-5; D possibly corresponds to TRBD1 (5 bases). Germline CDR1 reads LGHNA; CDR2 reads YSLEER. The CDR3 runs to 16 residues. Trimming took off 0 bases at V and 1 base at J, with 12 bases between the two ends. The CDR3 coding sequence is TGCGCCAGCAGCCAAGATCTAGTTGGGGCCCAAGAGACCCAGTACTTC. Translating it yields CASSQDLVGAQETQYF.

This clone has ten or more counts. V and J are TRBV29-1 and TRBJ1-1, with D maybe TRBD1 (6 bases). The germline CDR1 and CDR2 sequences are SQVTM and ANQGSEA. The CDR3 runs to 14 residues. V lost 4 bases and J 1 base, leaving 13 bases between the germline ends. The CDR3 sequence: CSVAVTGWNTEAFF. CDR3 DNA: TGCAGCGTTGCCGTCACAGGGTGGAACACTGAAGCTTTCTTT.

This clone occurred a few times. The chain joins TRBV7-3 to TRBJ2-3; D unclear. Trimming removed 8 bases from V and 5 bases from J, with 8 bases in between. CDR1 and CDR2 from the germline V gene are SGHTA and FQGTGA. The CDR3 is 11 residues long. CDR3 sequence reads: CASGEGDTQYF. The CDR3 DNA sequence: TGTGCCAGCGGCGAAGGAGATACGCAGTATTTT.

This clone came up a few times. The CDR3 DNA is TGTGCCAGCAGCTTAGTTGGGAGACTAGCCGCAGATACGCAGTATTTT. Translation gives CASSLVGRLAADTQYF. This chain connects TRBV7-2 to TRBJ2-3; 7 nucleotides line up with TRBD2. CDR3 length: 16 amino acids. From germline, CDR1 is SGHTA and CDR2 FQGNSA. V gave up 1 base and J gave up 4 bases; unmatched junction bases: 8.

This clone was counted only a few times. The chain is built from TRBV7-9 and TRBJ2-5; the D gene is possibly TRBD2 (6 bases). V lost 4 bases, J lost 1 base, and 16 bases lay in between. Germline loops: CDR1 SEHNR, CDR2 FQNEAQ (reference sequence). The CDR3 has 16 amino acids. The CDR3 DNA is TGTGCCAGCAGCTCATTTCCCAGTAGCGGCCAAGAGACCCAGTACTTC. Translation: CASSSFPSSGQETQYF.

The J gene is TRBJ2-6, the V gene TRBV11-2; tentatively, D is TRBD1 or TRBD2 (5 bases each). This CDR3 is 18 amino acids long. With 6 bases removed from V and 7 bases from J, the gap between germline ends came to 25 bases. The germline V gene encodes CDR1 SGHAT and CDR2 FQNNGV. The CDR3 protein is CASRRPGTLRPLANVLTF. As DNA, the CDR3 is TGTGCCAGCAGGAGACCCGGGACCCTTCGGCCTCTCGCCAACGTCCTGACTTTC.

The rearrangement uses TRBV6-1 and TRBJ2-5, with 7 bases identical to TRBD1. J lost 1 base, V lost 6 bases, and 2 bases had no gene match. CDR1 is MNHNS and CDR2 is SASEGT in the germline V gene. This CDR3 has 13 residues. CDR3 DNA sequence: TGTGCCAGCAGGGGGACAGTCCAAGAGACCCAGTACTTC. It translates to CASRGTVQETQYF.

This clone was seen more than once but under ten times. This rearrangement joins TRBV7-9 to TRBJ1-3; 7 bases align to TRBD1. The CDR3 loop spans 16 amino acids. The V gene end was trimmed by 5 bases and the J gene end by 0 bases; junction bases not matched to a gene: 7. Germline V lookup: CDR1 SEHNR, CDR2 FQNEAQ (reference sequence). The chain's CDR3 is CASSPQGTTSGNTIYF. The CDR3 DNA sequence: TGTGCCAGCAGCCCACAGGGGACAACCTCTGGAAACACCATATATTTT.

The chain recombines TRBV9 with TRBJ1-4, with D hard to call. The CDR3 has 16 amino acids. The germline gives CDR1 SGDLS, CDR2 YYNGEE. V was clipped by 0 bases and J by 0 bases, with 9 bases between them. In nucleotides, the CDR3 is TGTGCCAGCAGCGTAGCTTTCGGCCCAACTAATGAAAAACTGTTTTTT. Its translation: CASSVAFGPTNEKLFF.

This clone was observed a few times. V is TRBV4-1 and J is TRBJ1-6, with no clear D. Trimming removed 0 bases from V and 9 bases from J, with 6 bases in between. The CDR3 spans 13 residues. The V gene's germline CDR1 is MGHRA and CDR2 YSYEKL. CDR3 sequence: CASSQEGASPLHF. The CDR3 DNA reads TGCGCCAGCAGCCAAGAAGGAGCTTCACCCCTCCACTTT.

This clone was detected only a few times. This chain joins TRBV7-2 and TRBJ2-5; TRBD1 matches 9 bases. J lost 5 bases, V lost 5 bases, and 6 bases had no gene match. This CDR3 region has 14 residues. CDR1 SGHTA and CDR2 FQGNSA come from the germline V gene. The CDR3 region has the DNA TGTGCCAGCAGCAACAGGGGGCTGCGGGAGACCCAGTACTTC. Translated: CASSNRGLRETQYF.

This clone has only a few counts. The gene calls are TRBV6-5 and TRBJ2-1, with 8 bases matching TRBD2. CDR3 length equals 15 residues. From germline, CDR1 is MNHEY and CDR2 SVGAGI. V shed 2 bases and J 4 bases; nucleotides not matched to a gene: 4. This chain's CDR3 is CASSYRASGYNEQFF. CDR3 bases: TGTGCCAGCAGTTACAGGGCTAGCGGGTACAATGAGCAGTTCTTC.

A few counts support this clone. The rearrangement links TRBV28 to TRBJ1-1; D is undetermined. Germline CDR1 MDHEN, CDR2 SYDVKM. The CDR3 extends over 12 amino acids. CDR3: CVPLPPNTEAFF. Here the CDR3 DNA reads TGTGTTCCCCTCCCGCCAAACACTGAAGCTTTCTTT.